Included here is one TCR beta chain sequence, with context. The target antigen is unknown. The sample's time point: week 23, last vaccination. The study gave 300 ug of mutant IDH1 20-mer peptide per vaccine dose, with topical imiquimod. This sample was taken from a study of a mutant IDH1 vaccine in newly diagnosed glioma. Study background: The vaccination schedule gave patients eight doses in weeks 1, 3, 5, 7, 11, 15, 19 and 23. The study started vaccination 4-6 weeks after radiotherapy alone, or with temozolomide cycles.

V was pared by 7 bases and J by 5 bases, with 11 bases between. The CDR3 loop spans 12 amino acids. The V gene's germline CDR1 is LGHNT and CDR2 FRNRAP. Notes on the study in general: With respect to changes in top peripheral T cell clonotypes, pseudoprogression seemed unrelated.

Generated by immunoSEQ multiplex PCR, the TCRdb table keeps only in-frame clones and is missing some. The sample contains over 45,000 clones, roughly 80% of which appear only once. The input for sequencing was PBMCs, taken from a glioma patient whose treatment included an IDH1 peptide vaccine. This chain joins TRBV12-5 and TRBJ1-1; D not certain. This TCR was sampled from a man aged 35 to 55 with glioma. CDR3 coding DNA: TGTGCTAGTGCCTTCACGGGGACTGAAGCTTTCTTT. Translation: CASAFTGTEAFF.